A selection of T cell receptor beta chains follows, all from one sample in a study of identical twins. TCRdb reanalysed the 5' RACE reads using MiXCR and keeps one entry per CDR3 protein. The data contain over 200,000 distinct CDR3 sequences, about 10% of them singletons. The sample comprised memory T cells sorted from blood. The source is a man aged 50-60 years in good health. The CDR3 runs from the conserved cysteine through the conserved F or W. A D gene is named only where the DNA matches it firmly. Clone size is given for some rows only: seen once, a few or many times, or a class if the clone is expanded.

clone_size d_call j_call v_call cdr3_nt cdr3_aa
. TRBD1 TRBJ1-2 TRBV4-3 TGCGCCAGCAGCCAAGACAGGGGGCGAGATGGCTACACCTTC CASSQDRGRDGYTF
few . TRBJ1-4 TRBV12-3/TRBV12-4 TGTGCCAGCAGTTTAAAATCCTTGGGTGAAAAACTGTTTTTT CASSLKSLGEKLFF
many . TRBJ2-7 TRBV28 TGTGCCAGCAAGGGGCAGCAAACCTACGAGCAGTACTTC CASKGQQTYEQYF
many . TRBJ2-2 TRBV28 TGTGCCAGCACCTACCGGCTAGCTAACACCGGGGAGCTGTTTTTT CASTYRLANTGELFF
many TRBD1 TRBJ1-4 TRBV18 TGTGCCAGCTCACCATGGGGGACAGACAATGAAAAACTGTTTTTT CASSPWGTDNEKLFF
. . TRBJ2-3 TRBV5-4 TGTGCCAGCAACTTAGCGGCCGTGGGGGATACGCAGTATTTT CASNLAAVGDTQYF
few TRBD2 TRBJ2-5 TRBV20-1 TGCAGTGCTAGAGATCAAGTTCGGGGGGGCTTGGAGACCCAGTACTTC CSARDQVRGGLETQYF
few TRBD1 TRBJ1-6 TRBV7-6 TGTGCCAGCAGCTTAGATGACAGGGGGCTTTCACCCCTCCACTTT CASSLDDRGLSPLHF
few . TRBJ1-2 TRBV7-2 TGTGCCAGCAGCTTAATGGTCTCTGGGGGTTATGGCTACACCTTC CASSLMVSGGYGYTF
many TRBD2 TRBJ2-7 TRBV3-1 TGTGCCAGCAGACTCACTAGCGGGAGTACCTACGAGCAGTACTTC CASRLTSGSTYEQYF
few . TRBJ2-1 TRBV29-1 TGCAGCGTTTGGGACGGGAGCCTCCAGTTCTTC CSVWDGSLQFF
. . TRBJ1-1 TRBV6-2/TRBV6-3 TGTGCCAGCAGGCCCCTCGCAACTATTTACAGTGAAGCTTTCTTT CASRPLATIYSEAFF
many TRBD1 TRBJ2-2 TRBV7-2 TGTGCCAGCAGCACCGGACAGGCTCTTACCGGGGAGCTGTTTTTT CASSTGQALTGELFF
few . TRBJ1-4 TRBV12-3/TRBV12-4 TGTGCCAGCAGTTTAGTCCGGGGCAGGGGCAGGTTACGGAACGAAAAACTGTTTTTT CASSLVRGRGRLRNEKLFF
. TRBD2 TRBJ2-1 TRBV7-9 TGTGCTACGGGACTAGCCTACAATGAGCAGTTCTTC CATGLAYNEQFF
. . TRBJ2-7 TRBV11-1 TGTGCCAGCAGCTTGAGGACTACGTCCTACGAGCAGTACTTC CASSLRTTSYEQYF
few . TRBJ1-6 TRBV4-3 TGCGCCAGCAGCCAAGATTCTGGCAGGGATTCACCCCTCCACTTT CASSQDSGRDSPLHF
. TRBD2 TRBJ2-3 TRBV10-3 TGTGCCATCAGCCCCACTAGCGGAAGCACAGATACGCAGTATTTT CAISPTSGSTDTQYF
. . TRBJ2-7 TRBV7-2 TGTGCCAGCAGCGCACCACGGTTGGGGACCCCCTACGAGCAGTACTTC CASSAPRLGTPYEQYF
. TRBD1 TRBJ1-6 TRBV6-5 TGTGCCAGCAGTTACCAGATGGACAGGAGTAATTCACCCCTCCACTTT CASSYQMDRSNSPLHF
many . TRBJ2-2 TRBV12-3/TRBV12-4 TGTGCCAGCAGTTTCGGCAGCGCGAACACCGGGGAGCTGTTTTTT CASSFGSANTGELFF
many . TRBJ2-3 TRBV6-1 TGTGCCAGCCGTCAGGGGTCTAGTGGCACAGATACGCAGTATTTT CASRQGSSGTDTQYF
few . TRBJ1-5 TRBV6-2/TRBV6-3 TGTGCCAGCGCTAGGGCAGGGGGCAATCAGCCCCAGCATTTT CASARAGGNQPQHF
many TRBD2 TRBJ2-1 TRBV13 TGTGCCAGCAGCGTATCCCGGGGACTAGCGGTTACCGAGCAGTTCTTC CASSVSRGLAVTEQFF
few TRBD2 TRBJ2-3 TRBV19 TGTGCCAGTAGCCCAGGACTAGCGGGACAAATTCGACGTACAGATACGCAGTATTTT CASSPGLAGQIRRTDTQYF
many TRBD2 TRBJ2-3 TRBV6-2/TRBV6-3 TGTGCCAGCAGGGGGACTAGCGGCACAGATACGCAGTATTTT CASRGTSGTDTQYF
. . TRBJ2-5 TRBV2 TGTGCCAGCGACAAAACGGGACACTTCTACCAAGAGACCCAGTACTTC CASDKTGHFYQETQYF
. . TRBJ1-2 TRBV7-2 TGTGCCAGCAGCTTCGAGGGGACACCTATCTCCTTC CASSFEGTPISF
. . TRBJ2-5 TRBV24-1 TGTGCCACCAGTGACCCCGGCGGGCGCCAAGAGACCCAGTACTTC CATSDPGGRQETQYF
. TRBD2 TRBJ2-2 TRBV20-1 TGCAGTGCTAGCCCCCGACTAGCGGGGGTCACCGGGGAGCTGTTTTTT CSASPRLAGVTGELFF
few . TRBJ2-7 TRBV4-2 TGTGCCAGCAGCCAAAATCTGGCCTACGAGCAGTACTTC CASSQNLAYEQYF
. . TRBJ1-1 TRBV6-1 TGTGTGAGTTTGGGGGCCCTCTTCGTGAACACTGAAGCTTTCTTT CVSLGALFVNTEAFF
many . TRBJ1-3 TRBV10-3 TGTGCCATCAGTGCTGTACAGGTCTCTGGAAACACCATATATTTT CAISAVQVSGNTIYF